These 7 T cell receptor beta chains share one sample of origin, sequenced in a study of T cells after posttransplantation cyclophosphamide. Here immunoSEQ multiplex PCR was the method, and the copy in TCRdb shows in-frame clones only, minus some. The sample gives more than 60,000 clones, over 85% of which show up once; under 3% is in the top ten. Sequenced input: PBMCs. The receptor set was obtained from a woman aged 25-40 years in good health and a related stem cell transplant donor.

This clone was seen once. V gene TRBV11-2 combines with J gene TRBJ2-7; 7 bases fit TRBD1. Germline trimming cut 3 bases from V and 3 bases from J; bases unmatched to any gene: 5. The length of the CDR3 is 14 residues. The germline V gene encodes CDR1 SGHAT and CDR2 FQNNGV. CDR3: CASSFWQGVYEQYF. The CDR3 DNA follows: TGTGCCAGCAGCTTTTGGCAGGGGGTCTACGAGCAGTACTTC.

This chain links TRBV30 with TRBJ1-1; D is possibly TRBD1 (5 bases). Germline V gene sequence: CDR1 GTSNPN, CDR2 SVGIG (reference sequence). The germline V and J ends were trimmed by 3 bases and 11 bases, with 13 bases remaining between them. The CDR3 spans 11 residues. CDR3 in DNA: TGTGCCTGGAGCCACGTGGGGGGGGCTTTCTTT. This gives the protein CAWSHVGGAFF.

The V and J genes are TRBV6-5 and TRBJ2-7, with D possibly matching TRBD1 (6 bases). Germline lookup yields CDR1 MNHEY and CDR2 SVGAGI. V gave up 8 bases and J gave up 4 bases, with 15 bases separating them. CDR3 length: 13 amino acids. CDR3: CASATGLTYEQYF. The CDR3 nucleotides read TGTGCCAGCGCTACAGGGCTAACTTACGAGCAGTACTTC.

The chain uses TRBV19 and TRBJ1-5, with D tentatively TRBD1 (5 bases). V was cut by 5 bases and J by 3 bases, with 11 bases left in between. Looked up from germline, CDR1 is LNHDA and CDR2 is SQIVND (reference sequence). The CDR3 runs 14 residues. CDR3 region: CASSPGAINQPQHF. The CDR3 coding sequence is TGTGCCAGTAGTCCCGGGGCAATCAATCAGCCCCAGCATTTT. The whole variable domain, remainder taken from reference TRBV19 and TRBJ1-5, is DGGITQSPKYLFRKEGQNVTLSCEQNLNHDAMYWYRQDPGQGLRLIYYSQIVNDFQKGDIAEGYSVSREKKESFPLTVTSAQKNPTAFYLCASSPGAINQPQHFGDGTRLSIL.

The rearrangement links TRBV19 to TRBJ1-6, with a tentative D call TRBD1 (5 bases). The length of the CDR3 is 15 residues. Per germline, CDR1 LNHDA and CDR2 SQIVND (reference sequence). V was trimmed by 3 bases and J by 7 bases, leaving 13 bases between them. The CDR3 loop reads CASSIRDPVNSPLHF. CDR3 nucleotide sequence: TGTGCCAGTAGTATCCGGGACCCGGTAAATTCACCCCTCCACTTT.

CDR3 sequence reads: CAWRKGERNTEAFF. The CDR3 nucleotides are TGTGCCTGGAGGAAGGGAGAGCGGAACACTGAAGCTTTCTTT. The chain joins TRBV30 to TRBJ1-1, with D unclear. The CDR3 contains 14 residues. The V and J ends lost 3 bases and 1 base respectively, with 12 bases between them. CDR1 and CDR2 from the germline V gene are GTSNPN and SVGIG (reference sequence).

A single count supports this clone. The DNA of the CDR3 is TGTGCCAGCAGCATACGACAGGGAATCGGGGAGCTGTTTTTT. Residues: CASSIRQGIGELFF. This chain uses TRBV7-2 with TRBJ2-2; TRBD1 aligns across 7 bases. The germline CDR1 and CDR2 sequences are SGHTA and FQGNSA. The CDR3 loop spans 14 amino acids. V shed 5 bases, J shed 7 bases, and the junction held 7 bases outside the gene matches.